Given below is one TCR beta chain in context. CDR3 length equals 13 residues. The V end was cut by 9 bases, the J end by 7 bases, with 18 bases between. CDR1 is SEHNR, CDR2 FQNEAQ, per germline (reference sequence). In the authors' workflow: Reference gene primer amplification gave estimated nucleated cell counts. Sequenced by immunoSEQ multiplex PCR; TCRdb stores in-frame clones only, minus some. V and J calls and clone size follow that table, whereas D and trimming were derived from the DNA. Of some 150,000 clones listed, about four fifths were seen once; the top ten hold 8.8%. This entry is derived from a study of blood T cell repertoires in COVID-19. Study-wide background: COVID-19 samples from acute and convalescent phases originated in the United States, Italy and Spain.

This chain joins TRBV7-9 and TRBJ1-1; D is possibly TRBD1 (5 bases). Sequencing was performed on peripheral blood. This receptor was obtained from a woman over 75 in a cohort sampled during active or convalescent COVID-19. CDR3 bases: TGTGCCAGTCGCCGTCTTGGGGCAGGTGAAGCTTTCTTT. Translating gives CASRRLGAGEAFF. Full variable domain (missing parts from reference TRBV7-9 and TRBJ1-1): DTGVSQNPRHKITKRGQNVTFRCDPISEHNRLYWYRQTLGQGPEFLTYFQNEAQLEKSRLLSDRFSAERPKGSFSTLEIQRTEQGDSAMYLCASRRLGAGEAFFGQGTRLTVV.